The clone carrying this T cell receptor (beta chain) was counted once. The CDR3 runs 18 residues. Trimming removed 4 bases from V and 4 bases from J, with 25 bases in between. Germline-derived CDR1 and CDR2 are LNHDA and SQIVND (reference sequence). These data originate in a study of control samples from healthy donors and cancer patients. Assay: immunoSEQ multiplex PCR; the TCRdb copy retains only in-frame clones and omits some. This sample has almost 85,000 clones, with roughly 82% found just once. The V gene is TRBV19, the J gene TRBJ1-1; TRBD1 is a possible D gene (6 bases). The sequencing input was PBMCs. The clonotype comes from a man in his 60s with head and neck cancer. In DNA form, the CDR3 reads TGTGCCAGTAGTAACGGCGTAGGGGGGGGCGCACGGGGCACTGAAGCTTTCTTT. Translated, it gives CASSNGVGGGARGTEAFF.